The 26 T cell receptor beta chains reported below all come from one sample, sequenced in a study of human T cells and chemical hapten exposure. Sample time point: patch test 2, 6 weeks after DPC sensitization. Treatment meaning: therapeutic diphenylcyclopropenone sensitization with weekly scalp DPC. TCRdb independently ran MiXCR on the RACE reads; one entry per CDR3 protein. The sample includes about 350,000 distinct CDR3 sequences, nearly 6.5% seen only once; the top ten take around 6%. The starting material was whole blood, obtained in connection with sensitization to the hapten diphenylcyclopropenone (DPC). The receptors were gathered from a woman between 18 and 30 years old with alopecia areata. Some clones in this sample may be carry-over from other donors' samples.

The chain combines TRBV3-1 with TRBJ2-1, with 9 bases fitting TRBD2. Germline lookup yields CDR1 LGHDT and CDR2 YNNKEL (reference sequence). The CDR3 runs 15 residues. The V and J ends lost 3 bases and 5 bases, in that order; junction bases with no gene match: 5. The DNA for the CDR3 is TGTGCCAGCAGCCACAGCCTAGCGGGGAACAATGAGCAGTTCTTC. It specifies CASSHSLAGNNEQFF.

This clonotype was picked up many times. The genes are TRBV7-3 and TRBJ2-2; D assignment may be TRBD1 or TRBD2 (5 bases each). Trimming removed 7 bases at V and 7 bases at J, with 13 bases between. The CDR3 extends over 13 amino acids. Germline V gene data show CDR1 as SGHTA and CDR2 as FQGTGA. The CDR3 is CASTLTRGGELFF. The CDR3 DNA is TGTGCCAGCACCCTAACTAGGGGCGGGGAGCTGTTTTTT.

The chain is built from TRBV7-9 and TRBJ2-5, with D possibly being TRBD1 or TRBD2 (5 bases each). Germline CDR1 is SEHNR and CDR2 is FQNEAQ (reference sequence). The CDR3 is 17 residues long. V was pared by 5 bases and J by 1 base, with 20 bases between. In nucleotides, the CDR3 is TGTGCCAGCAGCCGGCCCCTCGGGGCAGAAGTCCAAGAGACCCAGTACTTC. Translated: CASSRPLGAEVQETQYF.

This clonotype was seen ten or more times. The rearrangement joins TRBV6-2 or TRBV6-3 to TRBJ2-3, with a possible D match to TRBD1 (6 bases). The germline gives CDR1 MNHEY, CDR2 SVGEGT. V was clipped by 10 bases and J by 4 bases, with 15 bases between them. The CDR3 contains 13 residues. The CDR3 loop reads CATRGSSADTQYF. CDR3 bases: TGTGCCACCAGGGGTTCTTCCGCAGATACGCAGTATTTT.

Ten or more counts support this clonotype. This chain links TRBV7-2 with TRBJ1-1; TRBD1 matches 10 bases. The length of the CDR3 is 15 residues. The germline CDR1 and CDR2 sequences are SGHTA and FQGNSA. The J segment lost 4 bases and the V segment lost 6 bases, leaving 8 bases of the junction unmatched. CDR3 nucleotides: TGTGCCAGCAGTAGCAACCGGGACAGGGGCACTGAAGCTTTCTTT. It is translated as CASSSNRDRGTEAFF.

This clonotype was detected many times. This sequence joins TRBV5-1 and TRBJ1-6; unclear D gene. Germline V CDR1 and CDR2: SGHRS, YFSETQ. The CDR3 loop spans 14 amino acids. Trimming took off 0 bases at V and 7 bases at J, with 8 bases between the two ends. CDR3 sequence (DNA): TGCGCCAGCAGCTTGGGGGCAGAAAATTCACCCCTCCACTTT. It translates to CASSLGAENSPLHF.

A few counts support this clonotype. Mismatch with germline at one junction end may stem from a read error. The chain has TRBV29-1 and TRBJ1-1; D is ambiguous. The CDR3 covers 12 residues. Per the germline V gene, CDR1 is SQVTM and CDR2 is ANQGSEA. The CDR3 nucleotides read TGCAGCGTTCTCCCTTCACAAGGGCAGCCCCTTTTT. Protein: CSVLPSQGQPLF.

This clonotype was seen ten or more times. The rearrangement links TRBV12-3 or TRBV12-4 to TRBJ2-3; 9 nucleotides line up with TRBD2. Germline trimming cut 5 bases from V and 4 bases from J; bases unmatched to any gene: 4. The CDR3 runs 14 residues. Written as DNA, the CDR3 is TGTGCCAGCAGTCGAGCGGGGGGATCAGATACGCAGTATTTT. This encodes CASSRAGGSDTQYF.

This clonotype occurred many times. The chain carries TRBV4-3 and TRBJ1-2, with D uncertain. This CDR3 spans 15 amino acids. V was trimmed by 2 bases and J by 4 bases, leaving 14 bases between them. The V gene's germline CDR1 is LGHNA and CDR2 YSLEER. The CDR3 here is CASSQHTSSSYGYTF. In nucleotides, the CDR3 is TGCGCCAGCAGCCAACATACAAGCAGTTCCTATGGCTACACCTTC.

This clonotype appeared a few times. The CDR3 coding sequence is TGTGCCACCAGGGGTAGGATCGGACAAGCGAACACTGAAGCTTTCTTT. This sequence encodes CATRGRIGQANTEAFF. J is TRBJ1-1 and V is TRBV24-1, with a weak D call TRBD1 (5 bases). The CDR3 runs 16 residues. V was pared by 7 bases and J by 1 base, with 18 bases between. In germline, CDR1 is KGHDR, CDR2 SFDVKD.

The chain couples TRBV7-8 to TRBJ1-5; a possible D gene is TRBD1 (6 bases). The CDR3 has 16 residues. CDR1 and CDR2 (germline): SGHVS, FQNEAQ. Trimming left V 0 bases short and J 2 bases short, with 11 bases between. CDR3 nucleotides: TGTGCCAGCAGCTTAGCGAACAGGGTAGGCAATCAGCCCCAGCATTTT. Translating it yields CASSLANRVGNQPQHF. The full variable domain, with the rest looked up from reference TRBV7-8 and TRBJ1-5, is GAGVSQSPRYKVAKRGQDVALRCDPISGHVSLFWYQQALGQGPEFLTYFQNEAQLDKSGLPSDRFFAERPEGSVSTLKIQRTQQEDSAVYLCASSLANRVGNQPQHFGDGTRLSIL.

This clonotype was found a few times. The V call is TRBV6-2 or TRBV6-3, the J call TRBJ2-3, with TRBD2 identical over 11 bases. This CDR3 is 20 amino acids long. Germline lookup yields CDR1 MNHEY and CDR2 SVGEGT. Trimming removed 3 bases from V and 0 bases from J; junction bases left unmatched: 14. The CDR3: CASSYNTLAGVPTSTDTQYF. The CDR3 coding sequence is TGTGCCAGCAGTTATAACACACTAGCGGGGGTGCCGACTAGCACAGATACGCAGTATTTT.

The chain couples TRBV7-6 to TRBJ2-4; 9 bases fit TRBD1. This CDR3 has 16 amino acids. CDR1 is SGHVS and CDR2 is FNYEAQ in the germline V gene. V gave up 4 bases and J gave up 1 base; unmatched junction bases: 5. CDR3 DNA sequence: TGTGCCAGCAGCTCCTACAGGGGGCCCGCCAAAAACATTCAGTACTTC. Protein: CASSSYRGPAKNIQYF.

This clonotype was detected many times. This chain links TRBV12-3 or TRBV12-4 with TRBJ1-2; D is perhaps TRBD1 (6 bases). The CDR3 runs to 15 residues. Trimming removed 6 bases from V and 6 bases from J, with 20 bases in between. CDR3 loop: CASSLRPGQTDGYTF. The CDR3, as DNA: TGTGCCAGCAGCCTGCGACCCGGACAGACAGATGGCTACACCTTC.

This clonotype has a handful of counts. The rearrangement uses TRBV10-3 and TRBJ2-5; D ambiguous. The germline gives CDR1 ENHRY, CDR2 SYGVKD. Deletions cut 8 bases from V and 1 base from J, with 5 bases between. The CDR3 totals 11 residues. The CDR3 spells CAIGTQETQYF. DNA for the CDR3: TGTGCCATCGGCACCCAAGAGACCCAGTACTTC.

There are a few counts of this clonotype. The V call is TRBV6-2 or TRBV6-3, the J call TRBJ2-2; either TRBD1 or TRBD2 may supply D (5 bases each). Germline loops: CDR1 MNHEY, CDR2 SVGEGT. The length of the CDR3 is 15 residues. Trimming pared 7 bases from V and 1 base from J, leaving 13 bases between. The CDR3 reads CASTPGTGNTGELFF. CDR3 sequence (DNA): TGTGCCAGCACCCCCGGGACGGGGAACACCGGGGAGCTGTTTTTT.

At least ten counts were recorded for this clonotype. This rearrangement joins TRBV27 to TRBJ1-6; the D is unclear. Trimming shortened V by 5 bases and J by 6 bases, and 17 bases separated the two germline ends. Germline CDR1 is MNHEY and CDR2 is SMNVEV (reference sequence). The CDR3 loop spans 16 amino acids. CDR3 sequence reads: CASSHGVTQPNSPLHF. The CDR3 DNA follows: TGTGCCAGCAGTCACGGCGTTACACAACCTAATTCACCCCTCCACTTT.

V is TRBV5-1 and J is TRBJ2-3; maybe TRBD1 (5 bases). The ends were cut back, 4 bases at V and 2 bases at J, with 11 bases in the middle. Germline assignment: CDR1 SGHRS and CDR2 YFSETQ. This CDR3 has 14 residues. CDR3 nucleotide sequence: TGCGCCAGCAGCGTTCGACAGATCACAGATACGCAGTATTTT. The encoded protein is CASSVRQITDTQYF.

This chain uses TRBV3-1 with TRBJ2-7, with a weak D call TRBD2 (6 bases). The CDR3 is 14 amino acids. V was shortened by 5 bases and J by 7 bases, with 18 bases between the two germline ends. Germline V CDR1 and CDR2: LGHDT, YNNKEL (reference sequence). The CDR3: CASSGPGLPSEQYF. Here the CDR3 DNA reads TGTGCCAGCAGCGGACCGGGACTCCCCTCTGAGCAGTACTTC.

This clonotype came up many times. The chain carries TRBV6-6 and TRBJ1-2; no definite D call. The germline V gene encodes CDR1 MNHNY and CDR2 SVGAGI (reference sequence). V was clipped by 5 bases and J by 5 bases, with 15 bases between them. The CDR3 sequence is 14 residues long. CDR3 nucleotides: TGTGCCAGCAGTGACAATGTTAGACTATATGGCTACACCTTC. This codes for CASSDNVRLYGYTF.

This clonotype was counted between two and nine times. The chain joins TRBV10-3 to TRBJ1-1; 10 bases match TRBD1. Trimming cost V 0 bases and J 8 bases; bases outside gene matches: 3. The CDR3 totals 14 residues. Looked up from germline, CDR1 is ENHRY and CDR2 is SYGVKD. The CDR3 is CAISESGTGAEAFF. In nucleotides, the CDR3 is TGTGCCATCAGTGAGTCAGGGACAGGGGCCGAAGCTTTCTTT.

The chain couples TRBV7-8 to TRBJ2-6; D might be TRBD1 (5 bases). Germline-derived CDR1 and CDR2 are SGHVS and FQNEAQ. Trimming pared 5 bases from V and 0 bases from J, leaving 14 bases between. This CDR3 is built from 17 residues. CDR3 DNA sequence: TGTGCCAGCAGCCTCAGGGAATTATCCTCTGGGGCCAACGTCCTGACTTTC. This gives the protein CASSLRELSSGANVLTF.

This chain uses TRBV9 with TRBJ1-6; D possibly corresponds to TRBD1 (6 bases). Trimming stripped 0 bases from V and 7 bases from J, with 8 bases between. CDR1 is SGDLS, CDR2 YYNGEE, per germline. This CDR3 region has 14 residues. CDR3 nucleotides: TGTGCCAGCAGCGTAGAACAGGGAAATTCACCCCTCCACTTT. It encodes CASSVEQGNSPLHF. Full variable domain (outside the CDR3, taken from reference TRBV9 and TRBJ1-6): DSGVTQTPKHLITATGQRVTLRCSPRSGDLSVYWYQQSLDQGLQFLIQYYNGEERAKGNILERFSAQQFPDLHSELNLSSLELGDSALYFCASSVEQGNSPLHFGNGTRLTVT.

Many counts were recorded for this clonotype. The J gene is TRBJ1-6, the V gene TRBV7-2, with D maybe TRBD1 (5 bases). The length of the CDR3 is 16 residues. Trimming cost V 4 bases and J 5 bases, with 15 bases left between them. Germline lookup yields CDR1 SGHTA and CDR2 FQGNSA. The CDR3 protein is CASSSAGNWNNSPLHF. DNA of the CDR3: TGTGCCAGCAGCTCTGCAGGGAATTGGAATAATTCACCCCTCCACTTT.

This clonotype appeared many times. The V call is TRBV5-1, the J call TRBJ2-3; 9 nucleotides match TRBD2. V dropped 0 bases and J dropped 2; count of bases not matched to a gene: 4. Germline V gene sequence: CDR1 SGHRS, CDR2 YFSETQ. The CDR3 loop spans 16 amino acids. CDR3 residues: CASSLGLAGPTDTQYF. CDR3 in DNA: TGCGCCAGCAGCTTGGGGCTAGCGGGACCCACAGATACGCAGTATTTT.

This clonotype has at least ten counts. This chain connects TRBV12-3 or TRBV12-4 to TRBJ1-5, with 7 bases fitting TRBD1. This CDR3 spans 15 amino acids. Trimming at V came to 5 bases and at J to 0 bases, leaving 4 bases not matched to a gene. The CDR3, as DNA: TGTGCCAGCAGTCGGGACAGTTATAGCAATCAGCCCCAGCATTTT. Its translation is CASSRDSYSNQPQHF.